A few counts support the clone carrying this TCR beta chain. Its antigen is still unknown. The source of the sample is a study of T cells after yellow fever vaccination. Study overall: Fractions of limited cellularity were prepared by means of SMART-Seq v4 Ultra Low Input. Study-wide findings and caveats: Most primary-vaccination clones reappeared after the booster (96% CD4, 75% to 90% CD8). A minor fraction of clonotypes spanned both CD4 and CD8 compartments.

Production of TCR cDNA was by 5'RACE template switching, which also added a universal primer site and UMIs. TCRdb re-derived calls from the 5' RACE reads in MiXCR, one entry per CDR3 protein. Seen here are 250,000 to 300,000 distinct CDR3 sequences, roughly 4.8% observed once, and the top ten hold 2.5% to 4%. Unmatched junction bases numbered 4, after V lost 3 bases and J lost 3 bases. The CDR3 consists of 14 residues. Looked up from germline, CDR1 is KGHSH and CDR2 is LQKENI. The receptor was isolated from a man aged 18 to 29 who received the YFV17D yellow fever vaccine. The sequenced sample was CD4+ T cells sorted from PBMCs, obtained on the day of the yellow fever booster vaccination. V and J are TRBV18 and TRBJ2-7; 8 bases map to TRBD2. CDR3 region: CASSPRAGDYEQYF. The CDR3 coding sequence is TGTGCCAGCTCACCTAGAGCGGGGGACTACGAGCAGTACTTC.